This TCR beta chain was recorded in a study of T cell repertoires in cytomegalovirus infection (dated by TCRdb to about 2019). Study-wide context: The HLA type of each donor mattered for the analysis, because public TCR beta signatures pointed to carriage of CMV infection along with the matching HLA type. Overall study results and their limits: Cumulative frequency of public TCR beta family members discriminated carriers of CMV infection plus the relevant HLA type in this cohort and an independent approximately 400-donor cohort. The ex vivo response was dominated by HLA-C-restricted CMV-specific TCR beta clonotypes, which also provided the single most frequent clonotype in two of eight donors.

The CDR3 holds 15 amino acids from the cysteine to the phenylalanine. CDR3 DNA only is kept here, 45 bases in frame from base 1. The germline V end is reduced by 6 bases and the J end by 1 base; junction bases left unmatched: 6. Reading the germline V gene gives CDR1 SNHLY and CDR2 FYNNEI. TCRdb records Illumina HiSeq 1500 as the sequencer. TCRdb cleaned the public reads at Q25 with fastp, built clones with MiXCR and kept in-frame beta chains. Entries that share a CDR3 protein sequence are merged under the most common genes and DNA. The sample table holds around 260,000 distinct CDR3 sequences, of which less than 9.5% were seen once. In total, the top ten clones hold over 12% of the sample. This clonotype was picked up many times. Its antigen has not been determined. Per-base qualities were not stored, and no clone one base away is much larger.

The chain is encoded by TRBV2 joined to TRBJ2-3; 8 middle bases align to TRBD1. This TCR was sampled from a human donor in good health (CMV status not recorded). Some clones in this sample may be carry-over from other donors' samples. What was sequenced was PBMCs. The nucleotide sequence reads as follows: TGTGCCAGCAGAAAACAGGGGGGAGGCACAGATACGCAGTATTTT. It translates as CASRKQGGGTDTQYF.